This TCR beta chain was recovered during a study of identical twins. Study results and caveats: Twin pairs' shared out-of-frame alpha sequences were enriched in low generation probability. Excess sharing by twins proved weaker in beta out-of-frame sequences.

The V and J ends lost 5 bases and 4 bases, in that order; junction bases with no gene match: 2. The CDR3 is made up of 15 amino acids. In germline, CDR1 is MNHNS, CDR2 SASEGT. TCRdb processed the 5' RACE reads anew with MiXCR; each CDR3 protein has one entry. The sample holds about 450,000 distinct CDR3 sequences, roughly 20% seen once. As concerns this clonotype: The antigen is unknown.

This receptor was identified in a man aged 50 to 59 in good health. The rearrangement uses TRBV6-1 and TRBJ2-2, with TRBD2 identical over 12 bases. The sample consisted of naive T cells sorted from blood. The CDR3 loop is CASSKLAGGTGELFF. The CDR3 bases are TGTGCCAGCAGTAAACTAGCGGGAGGCACCGGGGAGCTGTTTTTT.